The 9 T cell receptor beta chains presented below share a single source sample, sequenced in a study of T cells in narcolepsy. The table came from immunoSEQ multiplex PCR; TCRdb's copy has only in-frame clones and leaves some out. The data contain fewer than 20,000 clones, 65% to 90% of them singletons. Sequencing was performed on memory (CD45RA-) CD4+ T cells from blood. The source of these receptors is a human donor in good health.

This clone was detected once. V usage is TRBV29-1 and J usage is TRBJ1-1; a weak D match, TRBD1 (6 bases). The germline gives CDR1 SQVTM, CDR2 ANQGSEA. Trimming removed 1 base from V and 7 bases from J, with 13 bases in between. The CDR3 sequence is 13 residues long. DNA of the CDR3: TGCAGCGTTGAAGTCAGGGGTGTGGGTGAAGCTTTCTTT. Translating gives CSVEVRGVGEAFF.

This clone was recorded once. The rearrangement links TRBV9 to TRBJ2-1; D might be TRBD2 (5 bases). CDR1 and CDR2 from the germline V gene are SGDLS and YYNGEE. The CDR3 runs to 15 residues. V lost 4 bases and J 4 bases, leaving 15 bases between the germline ends. CDR3 nucleotide sequence: TGTGCCAGCAGCCCGGCCGGGGTGGGATACAATGAGCAGTTCTTC. As protein: CASSPAGVGYNEQFF.

The chain recombines TRBV5-4 with TRBJ2-3; 7 bases line up with TRBD2. The CDR3 is 14 residues long. The V gene end was trimmed by 6 bases and the J gene end by 2 bases; junction bases not matched to a gene: 6. CDR1 and CDR2 from the germline V gene are SGHNT and YYREEE (reference sequence). The CDR3 here is CASTRAGTTDTQYF. The CDR3 DNA reads TGTGCCAGCACTAGAGCGGGAACCACAGATACGCAGTATTTT.

The chain carries TRBV7-2 and TRBJ2-5; D is undetermined. V gave up 1 base and J gave up 1 base, with 7 bases separating them. The CDR3 runs to 14 residues. CDR1 is SGHTA, CDR2 FQGNSA, per germline. The DNA for the CDR3 is TGTGCCAGCAGCTTAGTAGGCACCCAAGAGACCCAGTACTTC. Residues: CASSLVGTQETQYF.

The genes are TRBV6-5 and TRBJ2-2; TRBD2 agrees at 7 bases. Germline V CDR1 and CDR2: MNHEY, SVGAGI. The trim removed 7 bases at V and 7 bases at J, leaving 6 bases unmatched. The CDR3 covers 13 residues. CDR3 nucleotide sequence: TGTGCCAGCAAGGGAGGGCCCGGCGGGGAGCTGTTTTTT. Translated, it gives CASKGGPGGELFF.

This chain uses TRBV7-9 with TRBJ1-1; 9 bases fit TRBD1. The CDR3 covers 14 residues. Trimming at V came to 4 bases and at J to 3 bases, leaving 3 bases not matched to a gene. Germline assignment: CDR1 SEHNR and CDR2 FQNEAQ (reference sequence). The DNA of the CDR3 is TGTGCCAGCAGCTCGACAGGGGGGTACACTGAAGCTTTCTTT. Protein sequence: CASSSTGGYTEAFF.

V gene TRBV30 combines with J gene TRBJ1-3; D unresolved. CDR3 length: 15 residues. The germline CDR1 and CDR2 sequences are GTSNPN and SVGIG (reference sequence). The ends were cut back, 0 bases at V and 0 bases at J, with 9 bases in the middle. The CDR3 DNA reads TGTGCCTGGAGTGTAAGCCGGGTCTCTGGAAACACCATATATTTT. It codes for CAWSVSRVSGNTIYF.

V usage is TRBV5-8 and J usage is TRBJ2-5; D may match TRBD1 or TRBD2 (5 bases each). Per germline, CDR1 SGHTS and CDR2 YDEGEE. The CDR3 is 17 residues long. The V gene lost 3 bases and the J gene lost 5 bases, with 23 bases spanning the gap. DNA for the CDR3: TGTGCCAGCAGCTCGCTTGTGAGAGGGACCGGTGGTGAGACCCAGTACTTC. It codes for CASSSLVRGTGGETQYF.

This chain links TRBV5-8 with TRBJ2-3, with 10 bases aligning to TRBD2. Per germline, CDR1 SGHTS and CDR2 YDEGEE. The CDR3 runs 16 residues. The V segment lost 2 bases and the J segment 2 bases; nucleotides outside the gene matches: 5. CDR3 in amino acids: CASSLLAGGTTDTQYF. Here the CDR3 DNA reads TGTGCCAGCAGCTTATTAGCGGGGGGCACCACAGATACGCAGTATTTT.